Listed here are 12 T cell receptor beta chains from one sample, sequenced in a study of blood T cell repertoires in COVID-19. Assay used: immunoSEQ multiplex PCR; TCRdb lists only in-frame clones, some missing. The sample consists of tens of thousands of clones, 70% to 90% of them appearing once. The sequenced material came from peripheral blood. Receptors were obtained from a man in his 70s with acute or convalescent COVID-19.

This chain connects TRBV12-3 or TRBV12-4 to TRBJ1-5; unclear D gene. V was pared by 3 bases and J by 7 bases, with 10 bases between. CDR3 size: 13 residues. The CDR3 nucleotides read TGTGCCAGCAGTTTGACGGGAAACCAGCCCCAGCATTTT. It specifies CASSLTGNQPQHF.

CDR3 residues: CASILSLASTGELFF. In DNA, the CDR3 is TGTGCCAGCATCTTGTCGCTAGCTAGCACCGGGGAGCTGTTTTTT. The chain is built from TRBV28 and TRBJ2-2; perhaps TRBD2 as D (5 bases). The V end lost 7 bases, the J end lost 4 bases, and 16 bases lay between the germline ends. The CDR3 extends over 15 amino acids. Germline loops: CDR1 MDHEN, CDR2 SYDVKM.

This clone was counted between two and nine times. V and J are TRBV7-2 and TRBJ1-2; D is uncertain. V gave up 4 bases and J gave up 6 bases, with 15 bases separating them. The CDR3 consists of 14 residues. Germline assignment: CDR1 SGHTA and CDR2 FQGNSA. CDR3 sequence reads: CASSSPSLADGYTF. CDR3 coding DNA: TGTGCCAGCAGCTCCCCCTCGCTAGCTGATGGCTACACCTTC.

The chain has TRBV25-1 and TRBJ1-2; perhaps TRBD1 as D (5 bases). CDR1 is MGHDK, CDR2 SYGVNS, per germline. With 2 bases removed from V and 8 bases from J, the gap between germline ends came to 18 bases. The CDR3 runs to 15 residues. The CDR3 protein is CASSEPGLPTRGYTF. Here the CDR3 DNA reads TGTGCCAGCAGTGAACCGGGACTCCCAACGCGGGGCTACACCTTC.

The chain has TRBV18 and TRBJ1-5; 7 bases line up with TRBD1. V was pared by 2 bases and J by 9 bases, with 7 bases of the junction left unmatched. The germline V gene encodes CDR1 KGHSH and CDR2 LQKENI. This CDR3 spans 14 amino acids. CDR3 protein: CASSPTTGLRPQHF. The CDR3 DNA reads as TGTGCCAGCTCACCAACGACAGGGCTTCGGCCCCAGCATTTT.

This chain connects TRBV4-3 to TRBJ2-7; the match to TRBD2 covers 13 bases. Trimming at V came to 2 bases and at J to 7 bases, leaving 2 bases not matched to a gene. Germline CDR1 and CDR2: LGHNA and YSLEER. The CDR3 covers 14 residues. This CDR3 reads CASSQLLAGGEQYF. CDR3 in DNA: TGCGCCAGCAGCCAACTACTAGCGGGGGGGGAGCAGTACTTC.

This clone was counted only a few times. The chain couples TRBV7-9 to TRBJ2-7, with D perhaps TRBD1 (5 bases). Germline V CDR1 and CDR2: SEHNR, FQNEAQ (reference sequence). The CDR3 is 16 residues long. V was cut by 0 bases and J by 0 bases, with 12 bases left in between. CDR3 amino acids: CASSLAGRTNSYEQYF. CDR3 DNA sequence: TGTGCCAGCAGCTTAGCAGGCAGGACAAACTCCTACGAGCAGTACTTC. The complete variable domain, with remaining parts taken from reference TRBV7-9 and TRBJ2-7, reads DTGVSQNPRHKITKRGQNVTFRCDPISEHNRLYWYRQTLGQGPEFLTYFQNEAQLEKSRLLSDRFSAERPKGSFSTLEIQRTEQGDSAMYLCASSLAGRTNSYEQYFGPGTRLTVT.

The chain employs TRBV5-6 and TRBJ2-2; 10 bases agree with TRBD2. The V gene's germline CDR1 is SGHDT and CDR2 YYEEEE. The CDR3 sequence is 15 residues long. V shed 2 bases and J 4 bases; nucleotides not matched to a gene: 2. The CDR3 DNA sequence: TGTGCCAGCAGCTTACCTAGCGGGAGCACCGGGGAGCTGTTTTTT. Protein: CASSLPSGSTGELFF. Full variable domain (remainder filled in from reference TRBV5-6 and TRBJ2-2): DAGVTQSPTHLIKTRGQQVTLRCSPKSGHDTVSWYQQALGQGPQFIFQYYEEEERQRGNFPDRFSGHQFPNYSSELNVNALLLGDSALYLCASSLPSGSTGELFFGEGSRLTVL.

The chain employs TRBV3-1 (or the pseudogene TRBV3-2) and TRBJ1-1; 12 bases are a match to TRBD1. V was pared by 3 bases and J by 1 base, with 3 bases of the junction left unmatched. Germline V lookup: CDR1 LGHDT, CDR2 YNNKEL (reference sequence). CDR3 length: 16 amino acids. The CDR3 DNA follows: TGTGCCAGCAGCCAGGGACAGGGGGCTAAGAACACTGAAGCTTTCTTT. Translating gives CASSQGQGAKNTEAFF.

The V and J genes are TRBV5-1 and TRBJ2-5; 11 nucleotides agree with TRBD2. This CDR3 spans 15 amino acids. V lost 3 bases to trimming and J lost 4 bases; unmatched junction nucleotides: 5. CDR1 SGHRS and CDR2 YFSETQ come from the germline V gene. The CDR3 here is CASSYTSGSSETQYF. The CDR3 region has the DNA TGCGCCAGCAGCTACACTAGCGGGAGCTCAGAGACCCAGTACTTC.

The rearrangement links TRBV11-3 to TRBJ2-2; TRBD2 might be the D (7 bases). The ends were cut back, 1 base at V and 4 bases at J, with 13 bases in the middle. Germline V gene sequence: CDR1 SGHNT, CDR2 YENEEA. The CDR3 totals 16 residues. The CDR3 nucleotides read TGTGCCAGCAGCTTAGGAGGGGGGGACTTCACCGGGGAGCTGTTTTTT. Protein: CASSLGGGDFTGELFF.

The CDR3 spells CASSPPTSGTDTQYF. CDR3 nucleotides: TGTGCCAGCAGTCCCCCGACTAGCGGCACAGATACGCAGTATTTT. The rearrangement uses TRBV6-5 and TRBJ2-3, with 8 nucleotides matching TRBD2. Germline V CDR1 and CDR2: MNHEY, SVGAGI. Trimming took 5 bases from V and 1 from J; bases not matched to a gene: 5. CDR3 length: 15 amino acids.